Listed below are T cell receptor beta chains from one sample, sequenced in a study of T-cell reconstitution after alpha-beta-depleted transplantation in children. From the PCR reads, TCRdb called clonotypes with MiXCR, one entry per CDR3 protein. The table shows 330,000 or so distinct CDR3 sequences, with over 9% occurring only once. The material sequenced was PBMCs from the stem cell graft donor, taken from the stem cell graft. These TCRs come from a human donor who donated a stem cell graft to a child with acute lymphoblastic leukemia. The CDR3 runs from the conserved cysteine through the conserved F or W. The D gene is left open where the match is weak. Expanded clones get a size class; other rows say once, few or many, or leave the size out.

cdr3_aa: CASSRRTSGTGELFF; cdr3_nt: TGCGCCAGCAGCCGCCGGACTAGCGGGACCGGGGAGCTGTTTTTT; cdr3_length: 15; j_call: TRBJ2-2; d_call: TRBD2; clone_size: many; v_call: TRBV4-3
cdr3_aa: CASSLSGGGSFYEQYF; cdr3_nt: TGTGCCAGCAGTTTATCCGGCGGGGGGTCCTTCTACGAGCAGTACTTC; cdr3_length: 16; j_call: TRBJ2-7; d_call: TRBD2; clone_size: .; v_call: TRBV27
cdr3_aa: CAIRSDSKGLPGGYTF; cdr3_nt: TGTGCCATCAGATCGGACAGCAAAGGTCTTCCTGGGGGCTACACCTTC; cdr3_length: 16; j_call: TRBJ1-2; d_call: .; clone_size: few; v_call: TRBV10-3
cdr3_aa: CASSYEQGRTEAFF; cdr3_nt: TGTGCCAGCAGCTACGAACAGGGTCGCACTGAAGCTTTCTTT; cdr3_length: 14; j_call: TRBJ1-1; d_call: .; clone_size: .; v_call: TRBV5-5
cdr3_aa: CASSLVAFTYNEQFF; cdr3_nt: TGTGCCAGCAGCTTAGTAGCGTTCACCTACAATGAGCAGTTCTTC; cdr3_length: 15; j_call: TRBJ2-1; d_call: .; clone_size: few; v_call: TRBV7-9
cdr3_aa: CATSSHEGLAGAGQFF; cdr3_nt: TGTGCCACCAGCAGTCACGAGGGACTAGCGGGAGCTGGGCAGTTCTTC; cdr3_length: 16; j_call: TRBJ2-1; d_call: TRBD2; clone_size: few; v_call: TRBV15
cdr3_aa: CASSPSPAQDTQYF; cdr3_nt: TGTGCCAGCAGTCCCTCCCCCGCCCAGGATACGCAGTATTTT; cdr3_length: 14; j_call: TRBJ2-3; d_call: .; clone_size: many; v_call: TRBV28
cdr3_aa: CASSLGPDRGKDEQFF; cdr3_nt: TGTGCCAGCAGTTTAGGACCGGACAGGGGCAAGGATGAGCAGTTCTTC; cdr3_length: 16; j_call: TRBJ2-1; d_call: TRBD1; clone_size: .; v_call: TRBV12-3/TRBV12-4
cdr3_aa: CASSQIDRIYEQYF; cdr3_nt: TGTGCCAGCAGCCAAATCGACAGGATCTACGAGCAGTACTTC; cdr3_length: 14; j_call: TRBJ2-7; d_call: .; clone_size: many; v_call: TRBV3-1
cdr3_aa: CASSPQSYGNEKLFF; cdr3_nt: TGTGCCAGCAGCCCCCAAAGCTACGGTAATGAAAAACTGTTTTTT; cdr3_length: 15; j_call: TRBJ1-4; d_call: .; clone_size: .; v_call: TRBV3-1